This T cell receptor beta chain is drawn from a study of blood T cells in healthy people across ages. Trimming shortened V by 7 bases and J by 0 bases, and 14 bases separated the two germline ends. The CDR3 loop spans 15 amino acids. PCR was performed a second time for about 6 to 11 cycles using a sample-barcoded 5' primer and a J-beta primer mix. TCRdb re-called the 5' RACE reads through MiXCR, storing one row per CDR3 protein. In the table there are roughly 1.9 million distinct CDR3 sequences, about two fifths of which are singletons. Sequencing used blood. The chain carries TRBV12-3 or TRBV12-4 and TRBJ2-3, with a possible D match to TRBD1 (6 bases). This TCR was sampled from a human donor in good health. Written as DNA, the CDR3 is TGTGCCAGCAAAAGAAGACAGGAGAGCACAGATACGCAGTATTTT. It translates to CASKRRQESTDTQYF.